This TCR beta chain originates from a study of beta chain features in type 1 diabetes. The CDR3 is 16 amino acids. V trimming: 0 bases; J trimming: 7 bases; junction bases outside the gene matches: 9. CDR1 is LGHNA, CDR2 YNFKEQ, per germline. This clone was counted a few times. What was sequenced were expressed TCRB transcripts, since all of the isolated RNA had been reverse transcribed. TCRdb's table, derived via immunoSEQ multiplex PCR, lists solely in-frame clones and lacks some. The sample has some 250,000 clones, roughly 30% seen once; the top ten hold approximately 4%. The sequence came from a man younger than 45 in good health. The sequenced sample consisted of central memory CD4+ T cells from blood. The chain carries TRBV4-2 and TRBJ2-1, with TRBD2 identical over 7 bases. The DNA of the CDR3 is TGTGCCAGCAGCCAAGATCTTCGGATGGGAGGGAATGAGCAGTTCTTC. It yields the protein CASSQDLRMGGNEQFF.